This T cell receptor (beta chain) was captured by sequencing in a study of OX40 agonist ivuxolimab in advanced cancers. Germline loops: CDR1 SGHRS, CDR2 YFSETQ. The CDR3 has 16 residues. V lost 0 bases, J lost 4 bases, and 7 bases stayed unmatched. Assay: immunoSEQ multiplex PCR; the TCRdb copy retains only in-frame clones and omits some. The sample yields some 51,000 clones, about 77% seen once. The TCR sequence derives from an adult with an advanced solid tumor such as melanoma, head and neck, liver or kidney cancer. The sequences come from CD4+ or CD8+ T cells sorted from blood, collected in a trial of the OX40 agonist ivuxolimab. The chain recombines TRBV5-1 with TRBJ2-3, with 8 positions matching TRBD1. The CDR3 sequence: CASSLAWTGSSDTQYF. The CDR3 coding sequence is TGCGCCAGCAGCTTGGCGTGGACAGGGTCGTCAGATACGCAGTATTTT.